One T cell receptor (beta chain) is described in this entry. The antigen is undetermined. The TCR cDNA carried a universal primer site and UMIs from 5'RACE template switching. TCRdb re-derived calls from the 5' RACE reads in MiXCR, one entry per CDR3 protein. The table has more than 450,000 distinct CDR3 sequences, 20% to 25% seen once. CDR3 length: 15 amino acids. Trimming stripped 4 bases from V and 8 bases from J, with 19 bases between. Germline V gene data show CDR1 as SGHNT and CDR2 as YYREEE (reference sequence). The sample comes from a study of T cells after yellow fever vaccination. At the level of the study: Preparation of fractions with low cell numbers was performed using SMART-Seq v4 Ultra Low Input.

Overall study findings and caveats: Of the clonotypes, a small share occurred in both CD4 and CD8 compartments.

The chain is built from TRBV5-4 and TRBJ2-1, with D perhaps assigned TRBD1 or TRBD2 (5 bases each). The sequences come from PBMCs, collected roughly 20 days after the first yellow fever vaccination. The source is a man between 18 and 35 years old who received the YFV17D yellow fever vaccine. The CDR3 is CASSRHPGQGDEQFF. Here the CDR3 DNA reads TGTGCCAGCAGCCGCCATCCGGGGCAGGGCGATGAGCAGTTCTTC.